This T cell receptor beta chain is drawn from a study of breast tumors, draining lymph nodes, adjacent tissues. V lost 4 bases, J lost 3 bases, and 16 bases lay in between. The CDR3 has 15 residues. Germline V gene lookup returns CDR1 SGHRS and CDR2 YFSETQ. This clonotype has at least ten counts. Breast cancer patients provided tissue from their axillary draining lymph nodes. TCRdb re-called the multiplex PCR reads with MiXCR, one entry per CDR3 protein. Found here are approximately 250,000 distinct CDR3 sequences, under 40% of them singletons; the top ten hold about 3.9%. The sample consisted of axillary lymph node tissue. The sequence was obtained from a female donor with breast cancer. Some clones in this sample may be carry-over from other donors' samples. The gene calls are TRBV5-1 and TRBJ1-2, with a weak D call TRBD1 (6 bases). For the CDR3, the DNA is TGCGCCAGCAGCCCGACGGGAGGGGGGTACTATGGCTACACCTTC. Protein sequence: CASSPTGGGYYGYTF.